The source of this TCR beta chain is a study of blood T cell repertoires in COVID-19. Study-wide background: Sources were T cells, B-cell-depleted T cells, or PBMCs; the material itself was cDNA or gDNA.

V gave up 6 bases and J gave up 4 bases; unmatched junction bases: 10. This CDR3 is built from 15 residues. Germline-derived CDR1 and CDR2 are SEHNR and FQNEAQ (reference sequence). Sequencing used immunoSEQ multiplex PCR; TCRdb keeps in-frame clones, though not all of them. Of fewer than 500,000 clones in the sample, 81% were seen once. The source material was peripheral blood. The V and J genes are TRBV7-9 and TRBJ2-5; 8 nucleotides line up with TRBD2. The sequence came from a human donor with acute or convalescent COVID-19. The donor label of this sample is uncertain. The CDR3 protein is CASSPPRGGRETQYF. In DNA form, the CDR3 reads TGTGCCAGCAGTCCACCCCGGGGGGGCAGAGAGACCCAGTACTTC.